This T cell receptor beta chain appears in the sequencing data of a study of blood T cell repertoires in COVID-19. About the research overall: The United States, Italy and Spain supplied acute and convalescent COVID-19 samples. PBMCs, B-cell-depleted T cells, or T cells were the source of the cDNA or gDNA that made up the material.

Trimming left V 0 bases short and J 6 bases short, with 10 bases between. CDR1 is SGHRS, CDR2 YFSETQ, per germline. The CDR3 is made up of 14 amino acids. Methods used by the authors: Amplified reference gene primers provided the basis for estimating nucleated cell counts. Clones were sequenced by immunoSEQ multiplex PCR, and TCRdb holds only the in-frame ones, with some missing. V and J calls and clone size follow that table, whereas D and trimming were derived from the DNA. The table has 200,000 or so clones, just under 85% seen once. One Seattle source followed patients from active infection through their disease course.

This receptor was obtained from a man between 60 and 75 years old with COVID-19, enrolled during active disease. J is TRBJ2-1 and V is TRBV5-1; possible D gene TRBD1, 6 bases. Sequencing was done on a sample of peripheral blood. CDR3 sequence reads: CASSLGQAINEQFF. In DNA, the CDR3 is TGCGCCAGCAGCTTGGGACAGGCGATCAATGAGCAGTTCTTC.